This entry lists 20 T cell receptor beta chains sequenced from one sample in a study of T cells in Graves' hyperthyroidism and ophthalmopathy. From RNA transcripts, TCR beta CDR3 regions were amplified. TCR CDR3 regions were first amplified by RT-PCR with HTBI primers. One entry per CDR3 protein results from TCRdb running MiXCR on the multiplex PCR reads. In the table there are about 180,000 distinct CDR3 sequences, about a sixth of which are singletons. Sequencing used blood. These receptors all come from a woman aged 50 to 65 with Graves' hyperthyroidism.

The chain is built from TRBV3-1 and TRBJ1-2, with D perhaps TRBD1 (5 bases). The CDR3 totals 14 residues. The germline CDR1 and CDR2 sequences are LGHDT and YNNKEL (reference sequence). Trimming shortened V by 4 bases and J by 0 bases, and 9 bases separated the two germline ends. Here the CDR3 reads CASSLLTANYGYTF. In nucleotides, the CDR3 is TGTGCCAGCAGCCTTTTGACAGCTAACTATGGCTACACCTTC.

This chain links TRBV13 with TRBJ2-5; 9 nucleotides match TRBD1. The CDR3 sequence is 18 residues long. With 3 bases clipped from V and 4 bases from J, the junction kept 15 bases outside the gene matches. The germline V gene has CDR1 PRHDT and CDR2 FYEKMQ (reference sequence). The CDR3 nucleotides are TGTGCCAGCAGCTTGACAATGGAGCCGGGACAGGGACGAGAGACCCAGTACTTC. It yields the protein CASSLTMEPGQGRETQYF.

There are many counts of this clonotype. V and J are TRBV12-5 and TRBJ1-1; D not certain. The V and J ends lost 2 bases and 0 bases respectively, with 22 bases between them. Per the germline V gene, CDR1 is LGHNT and CDR2 is FRNRAP. CDR3 length: 19 amino acids. The CDR3 loop reads CASGLYGSPPSGMNTEAFF. CDR3 bases: TGTGCTAGTGGTTTGTATGGGTCCCCCCCCAGCGGGATGAACACTGAAGCTTTCTTT.

This clonotype was detected many times. This chain links TRBV27 with TRBJ1-5; no clear D gene. Per the germline V gene, CDR1 is MNHEY and CDR2 is SMNVEV (reference sequence). The CDR3 totals 15 residues. V was shortened by 6 bases and J by 1 base, with 13 bases between the two germline ends. The CDR3 sequence is CASSLGGPSNQPQHF. Here the CDR3 DNA reads TGTGCCAGCAGCCTGGGAGGACCGAGCAATCAGCCCCAGCATTTT.

The chain recombines TRBV30 with TRBJ1-5, with unresolved D. Germline CDR1 GTSNPN, CDR2 SVGIG (reference sequence). This CDR3 region has 14 residues. Deletions cut 0 bases from V and 6 bases from J, with 12 bases between. CDR3 region: CAWSVEGVSQPQHF. The CDR3 region has the DNA TGTGCCTGGAGTGTGGAAGGCGTCAGTCAGCCCCAGCATTTT.

This clonotype was seen many times. The rearrangement joins TRBV29-1 to TRBJ2-2, with TRBD2 matching over 11 bases. This CDR3 is 14 amino acids long. Looked up from germline, CDR1 is SQVTM and CDR2 is ANQGSEA. The J segment lost 6 bases and the V segment lost 6 bases, leaving 6 bases of the junction unmatched. The CDR3 spells CSVVSGGAPGELFF. CDR3 nucleotides: TGCAGCGTCGTTAGCGGGGGGGCCCCCGGGGAGCTGTTTTTT.

This rearrangement joins TRBV12-3 or TRBV12-4 to TRBJ2-7; 9 nucleotides match TRBD2. Losses at the gene ends were 6 bases for V and 5 bases for J; bases not matched to a gene: 5. This CDR3 has 13 residues. CDR3 sequence: CASRLGLADEQYF. The CDR3 coding sequence is TGTGCCAGCAGGTTGGGACTAGCAGACGAGCAGTACTTC.

This clonotype was detected ten times or more. V usage is TRBV10-3 and J usage is TRBJ2-7; 7 nucleotides agree with TRBD2. Germline trimming cut 4 bases from V and 0 bases from J; bases unmatched to any gene: 6. Per germline, CDR1 ENHRY and CDR2 SYGVKD. This CDR3 has 15 amino acids. The CDR3 DNA is TGTGCCATCAGTGGGGATCGGGACTACTCCTACGAGCAGTACTTC. Its protein product is CAISGDRDYSYEQYF.

CDR3 amino acids: CASSVGQAGSSPLHF. CDR3 nucleotides: TGTGCCAGCAGCGTAGGGCAGGCTGGTAGTTCACCCCTCCACTTT. The chain links TRBV9 to TRBJ1-6; D gene unclear. V was shortened by 0 bases and J by 9 bases, with 13 bases between the two germline ends. Germline CDR1 SGDLS, CDR2 YYNGEE. The CDR3 totals 15 residues.

Ten or more counts support this clonotype. The chain couples TRBV6-1 to TRBJ1-6; D not certain. The CDR3 is 14 residues long. Looked up from germline, CDR1 is MNHNS and CDR2 is SASEGT. Deletions cut 5 bases from V and 6 bases from J, with 11 bases between. CDR3 DNA sequence: TGTGCCAGCAGTTATAACAGCATTAATTCACCCCTCCACTTT. It specifies CASSYNSINSPLHF.

J is TRBJ1-1 and V is TRBV12-3 or TRBV12-4; 7 bases align to TRBD1. The CDR3 is 14 amino acids. Trimming at V came to 5 bases and at J to 4 bases, leaving 7 bases not matched to a gene. DNA for the CDR3: TGTGCCAGCAGTCCGAAACAGGGGCCCACTGAAGCTTTCTTT. This gives the protein CASSPKQGPTEAFF.

As concerns this clonotype: A much larger clone sits a single nucleotide away, making a read error possible. The rearrangement links TRBV2 to TRBJ1-2; D possibly corresponds to TRBD1 (6 bases). CDR3 size: 14 residues. The germline CDR1 and CDR2 sequences are SNHLY and FYNNEI. V lost 1 base to trimming and J lost 7 bases, with 13 bases between them. This CDR3 is CASSEGQDACGYTF. The CDR3 DNA reads TGTGCCAGCAGTGAAGGACAGGATGCCTGTGGCTACACCTTC.

In this sample, this clonotype turned up many times. V and J are TRBV3-1 and TRBJ2-1; 9 bases match TRBD1. The CDR3 has 14 residues. Germline assignment: CDR1 LGHDT and CDR2 YNNKEL (reference sequence). Unmatched junction bases numbered 4, after V lost 6 bases and J lost 4 bases. CDR3 residues: CASRHDRGYNEQFF. CDR3 nucleotides: TGTGCCAGCAGGCACGACAGGGGGTACAATGAGCAGTTCTTC.

This chain uses TRBV20-1 with TRBJ2-1; a possible D gene is TRBD2 (7 bases). Deletions cut 0 bases from V and 4 bases from J, with 16 bases between. Germline-derived CDR1 and CDR2 are DFQATT and SNEGSKA (reference sequence). This CDR3 has 16 residues. The CDR3 protein is CSARDVGRGAYNEQFF. The CDR3 coding sequence is TGCAGTGCTAGAGATGTCGGTCGGGGGGCATACAATGAGCAGTTCTTC.

This clonotype was observed many times. This sequence joins TRBV12-3 or TRBV12-4 and TRBJ1-2, with D perhaps TRBD1 (6 bases). The V and J ends lost 6 bases and 6 bases respectively, with 14 bases between them. This CDR3 region has 13 residues. CDR3 in amino acids: CASSFGRGHGYTF. The CDR3 coding sequence is TGTGCCAGCAGCTTCGGGCGGGGGCATGGCTACACCTTC.

This clonotype showed up just a few times. J is TRBJ2-1 and V is TRBV5-1, with TRBD1 as a possible D gene (5 bases). Germline V gene sequence: CDR1 SGHRS, CDR2 YFSETQ. The CDR3 consists of 15 residues. Trimming left V 4 bases short and J 0 bases short, with 11 bases between. The CDR3 DNA reads TGCGCCAGCAGCCCCAGGGCCCTCTCCTACAATGAGCAGTTCTTC. This sequence encodes CASSPRALSYNEQFF.

This clonotype was seen at least ten times. V gene TRBV12-5 combines with J gene TRBJ2-1, with 10 bases lining up with TRBD1. This CDR3 has 16 amino acids. J was trimmed by 7 bases and V by 0 bases; bases with no gene match: 6. Per germline, CDR1 LGHNT and CDR2 FRNRAP. CDR3 sequence reads: CASGLVLGQGKNEQFF. The CDR3 DNA reads as TGTGCTAGTGGTTTGGTATTGGGACAGGGGAAGAATGAGCAGTTCTTC.

This clonotype was detected many times. This chain's CDR3 is CSARDVLADTDTQYF. The DNA of the CDR3 is TGCAGTGCTAGAGACGTACTAGCGGACACAGATACGCAGTATTTT. The rearrangement links TRBV20-1 to TRBJ2-3, with TRBD2 identical over 8 bases. The V segment lost 0 bases and the J segment 2 bases; nucleotides outside the gene matches: 4. Germline CDR1 is DFQATT and CDR2 is SNEGSKA (reference sequence). This CDR3 contains 15 residues.

This clonotype came up a few times. The chain uses TRBV28 and TRBJ2-1; TRBD2 matches 9 bases. The CDR3 has 14 amino acids. Germline V gene lookup returns CDR1 MDHEN and CDR2 SYDVKM. The V and J ends lost 8 bases and 7 bases, in that order; junction bases with no gene match: 9. The CDR3 sequence is CASGRGGRYNEQFF. CDR3 coding DNA: TGTGCCAGCGGGCGGGGGGGCCGATATAATGAGCAGTTCTTC.

In this sample, this clonotype turned up many times. The chain uses TRBV19 and TRBJ2-7; D is uncertain. The V gene lost 3 bases and the J gene lost 2 bases, with 11 bases spanning the gap. This CDR3 has 14 amino acids. Per the germline V gene, CDR1 is LNHDA and CDR2 is SQIVND (reference sequence). DNA for the CDR3: TGTGCCAGTAGTATTAAGCGCGGAACCTACGAGCAGTACTTC. This encodes CASSIKRGTYEQYF.